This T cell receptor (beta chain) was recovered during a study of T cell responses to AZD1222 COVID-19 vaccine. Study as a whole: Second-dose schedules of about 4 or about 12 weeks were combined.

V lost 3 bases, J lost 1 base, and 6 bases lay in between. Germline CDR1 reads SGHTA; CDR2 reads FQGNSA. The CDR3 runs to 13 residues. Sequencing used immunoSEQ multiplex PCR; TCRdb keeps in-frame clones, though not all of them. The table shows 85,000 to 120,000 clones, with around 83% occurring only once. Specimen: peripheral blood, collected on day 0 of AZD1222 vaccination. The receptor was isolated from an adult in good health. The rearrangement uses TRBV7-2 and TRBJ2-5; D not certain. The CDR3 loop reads CASSLQVQETQYF. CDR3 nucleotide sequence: TGTGCCAGCAGCTTGCAGGTCCAAGAGACCCAGTACTTC.